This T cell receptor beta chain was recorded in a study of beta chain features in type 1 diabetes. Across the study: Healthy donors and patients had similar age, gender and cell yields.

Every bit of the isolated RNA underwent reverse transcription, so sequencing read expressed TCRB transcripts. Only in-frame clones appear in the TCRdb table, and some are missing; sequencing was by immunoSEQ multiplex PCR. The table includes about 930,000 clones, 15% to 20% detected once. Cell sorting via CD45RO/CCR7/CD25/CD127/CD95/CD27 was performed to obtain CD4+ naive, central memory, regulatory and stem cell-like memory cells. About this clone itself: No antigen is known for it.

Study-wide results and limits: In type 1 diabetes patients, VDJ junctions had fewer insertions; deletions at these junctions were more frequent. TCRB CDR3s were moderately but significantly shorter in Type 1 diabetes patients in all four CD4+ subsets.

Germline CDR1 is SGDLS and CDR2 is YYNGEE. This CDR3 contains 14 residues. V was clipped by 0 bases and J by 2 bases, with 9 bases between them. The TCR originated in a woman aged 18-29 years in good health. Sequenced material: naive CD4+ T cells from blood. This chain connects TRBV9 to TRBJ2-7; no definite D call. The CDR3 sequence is CASSVGVVAYEQYF. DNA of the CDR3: TGTGCCAGCAGCGTAGGGGTCGTGGCCTACGAGCAGTACTTC.